Listed below are T cell receptor beta chains from one sample, sequenced in a study of Tregs in tolerant kidney transplant recipients. Generated by immunoSEQ multiplex PCR, the TCRdb table keeps only in-frame clones and is missing some. Among tens of thousands of clones listed, about 91% were seen once. Sequencing used CD4+ T cells from blood (PBMCs), obtained 24 months after the transplant. The source is a human patient who received a combined kidney and bone marrow transplant. Some T cells here may be from the graft donor. Both conserved end residues are part of each CDR3. D genes are given only for firm matches. The size field is filled for only some rows; it gives once, few, many or a size class.

D gene,clone size,J gene,V gene,CDR3 protein,CDR3 DNA
.,.,TRBJ1-5,TRBV5-1,CASSPDISNQPQHF,TGCGCCAGCAGCCCGGACATTAGCAATCAGCCCCAGCATTTT
.,once,TRBJ2-2,TRBV6-5,CASSFRLGGGTGELFF,TGTGCCAGCAGTTTTCGACTAGGAGGAGGGACCGGGGAGCTGTTTTTT
.,.,TRBJ1-1,TRBV7-6,CASSFIHRQADSPRRNTEAFF,TGTGCCAGCAGCTTTATCCATCGACAGGCAGACAGCCCAAGGAGGAACACTGAAGCTTTCTTT
TRBD1,.,TRBJ2-1,TRBV5-1,CASKMDRGLNEQFF,TGCGCCAGCAAAATGGACAGGGGGCTAAATGAGCAGTTCTTC
.,.,TRBJ2-1,TRBV11-2,CASSRGSSYNEQFF,TGTGCCAGCAGCCGTGGTAGCTCCTACAATGAGCAGTTCTTC
TRBD2,.,TRBJ2-5,TRBV4-3,CASSLWTSGGKTQYF,TGCGCCAGCAGCCTCTGGACTAGCGGAGGCAAGACCCAGTACTTC
TRBD2,.,TRBJ2-5,TRBV18,CASSPGLAGEETQYF,TGTGCCAGCTCACCAGGACTAGCGGGAGAAGAGACCCAGTACTTC
.,once,TRBJ2-6,TRBV2,CASKSGANVLTF,TGTGCCAGCAAGAGTGGGGCCAACGTCCTGACTTTC
TRBD2,.,TRBJ2-7,TRBV6-1,CASRASGRNSYEQYF,TGTGCCAGCAGGGCAAGCGGGAGGAACAGCTACGAGCAGTACTTC
TRBD1,.,TRBJ2-1,TRBV9,CASSVSGQSYNEQFF,TGTGCCAGCAGCGTTTCGGGACAGTCTTACAATGAGCAGTTCTTC
.,.,TRBJ2-2,TRBV2,CASRYQVNRVNTGELFF,TGTGCCAGCAGGTACCAGGTCAACAGGGTAAACACCGGGGAGCTGTTTTTT
.,.,TRBJ2-5,TRBV5-6,CASSLETRVPLETQYF,TGTGCCAGCAGCTTGGAGACCAGGGTCCCGCTGGAGACCCAGTACTTC
TRBD1,.,TRBJ2-1,TRBV19,CATSRDRGNSYNEQFF,TGTGCCACTTCCCGGGACAGGGGCAACTCCTACAATGAGCAGTTCTTC
.,.,TRBJ2-3,TRBV7-3,CASSSVGGWDTQYF,TGTGCCAGCAGCTCCGTGGGGGGTTGGGATACGCAGTATTTT
TRBD1,.,TRBJ1-3,TRBV28,CASSPGDSSGNTIYF,TGTGCCAGCAGTCCAGGGGACAGCTCTGGAAACACCATATATTTT
.,.,TRBJ2-7,TRBV6-5,CAVRQPGDEQYF,TGTGCCGTCCGGCAACCGGGGGACGAGCAGTACTTC
TRBD1,.,TRBJ2-5,TRBV5-1,CATGQGVQETQYF,TGCGCCACGGGACAGGGGGTCCAAGAGACCCAGTACTTC
TRBD1,.,TRBJ2-5,TRBV11-3,CASSPRQGEETQYF,TGTGCCAGCAGCCCGAGACAGGGGGAAGAGACCCAGTACTTC
TRBD2,.,TRBJ2-2,TRBV4-1,CASSHRRGENTGELFF,TGCGCCAGCAGCCACCGACGGGGGGAAAACACCGGGGAGCTGTTTTTT
TRBD1,.,TRBJ2-5,TRBV7-9,CASKLLQGGIVQETQYF,TGTGCCAGCAAGCTCCTACAGGGGGGAATTGTCCAAGAGACCCAGTACTTC
TRBD1,.,TRBJ1-2,TRBV6-5,CASRQRDRRNYGYTF,TGTGCCAGCAGACAACGGGACAGAAGAAACTATGGCTACACCTTC
TRBD1,.,TRBJ2-3,TRBV28,CASQRQGNTQYF,TGTGCCAGCCAACGACAGGGAAATACGCAGTATTTT
.,.,TRBJ2-4,TRBV7-2,CASSLVAENIQYF,TGTGCCAGCAGCTTAGTGGCGGAAAACATTCAGTACTTC
TRBD2,.,TRBJ2-1,TRBV6-5,CASSYRAGDEQFF,TGTGCCAGCAGTTACCGCGCGGGAGATGAGCAGTTCTTC
TRBD2,.,TRBJ2-3,TRBV7-3,CASSSKAGEADTQYF,TGTGCCAGCAGCTCCAAAGCGGGAGAGGCAGATACGCAGTATTTT
TRBD2,.,TRBJ2-3,TRBV5-1,CASSTGLAGGTDTQYF,TGCGCCAGCAGCACCGGACTAGCGGGAGGCACAGATACGCAGTATTTT
TRBD1,.,TRBJ2-5,TRBV5-6,CASSSEDRALLKQYF,TGTGCCAGCAGCTCAGAGGACAGGGCGCTACTGAAGCAGTACTTC
.,.,TRBJ2-7,TRBV5-1,CASSLQGRPYEQYF,TGCGCCAGCAGCTTACAGGGGAGGCCCTACGAGCAGTACTTC
TRBD1,.,TRBJ1-6,TRBV7-2,CASSLGYRDRIYSPLHF,TGTGCCAGCAGCTTAGGTTATCGGGACAGGATATATTCCCCCCTCCACTTT
TRBD2,.,TRBJ2-5,TRBV11-3,CASSSPPSGTSGLYF,TGTGCCAGCAGCTCCCCCCCCTCGGGGACTAGCGGTTTGTACTTC
TRBD2,.,TRBJ2-1,TRBV6-9,CASSLKPPGLVIGYNEQFF,TGTGCCAGCAGCCTAAAACCCCCGGGACTAGTAATCGGATACAATGAGCAGTTCTTC
TRBD1,.,TRBJ1-5,TRBV2,CASRQTGGGQPQHF,TGTGCCAGCAGACAAACAGGGGGAGGTCAGCCCCAGCATTTT
.,.,TRBJ2-7,TRBV15,CATSRDFRDEQYF,TGTGCCACCAGCAGAGATTTCCGGGACGAGCAGTACTTC
.,.,TRBJ1-4,TRBV4-2,CASSQDGRFSANEKLFF,TGTGCCAGCAGCCAAGACGGGAGGTTTTCAGCTAATGAAAAACTGTTTTTT
.,.,TRBJ1-2,TRBV6-5,CASSYEAGRNYGYTF,TGTGCCAGCAGTTACGAGGCAGGGCGAAACTATGGCTACACCTTC